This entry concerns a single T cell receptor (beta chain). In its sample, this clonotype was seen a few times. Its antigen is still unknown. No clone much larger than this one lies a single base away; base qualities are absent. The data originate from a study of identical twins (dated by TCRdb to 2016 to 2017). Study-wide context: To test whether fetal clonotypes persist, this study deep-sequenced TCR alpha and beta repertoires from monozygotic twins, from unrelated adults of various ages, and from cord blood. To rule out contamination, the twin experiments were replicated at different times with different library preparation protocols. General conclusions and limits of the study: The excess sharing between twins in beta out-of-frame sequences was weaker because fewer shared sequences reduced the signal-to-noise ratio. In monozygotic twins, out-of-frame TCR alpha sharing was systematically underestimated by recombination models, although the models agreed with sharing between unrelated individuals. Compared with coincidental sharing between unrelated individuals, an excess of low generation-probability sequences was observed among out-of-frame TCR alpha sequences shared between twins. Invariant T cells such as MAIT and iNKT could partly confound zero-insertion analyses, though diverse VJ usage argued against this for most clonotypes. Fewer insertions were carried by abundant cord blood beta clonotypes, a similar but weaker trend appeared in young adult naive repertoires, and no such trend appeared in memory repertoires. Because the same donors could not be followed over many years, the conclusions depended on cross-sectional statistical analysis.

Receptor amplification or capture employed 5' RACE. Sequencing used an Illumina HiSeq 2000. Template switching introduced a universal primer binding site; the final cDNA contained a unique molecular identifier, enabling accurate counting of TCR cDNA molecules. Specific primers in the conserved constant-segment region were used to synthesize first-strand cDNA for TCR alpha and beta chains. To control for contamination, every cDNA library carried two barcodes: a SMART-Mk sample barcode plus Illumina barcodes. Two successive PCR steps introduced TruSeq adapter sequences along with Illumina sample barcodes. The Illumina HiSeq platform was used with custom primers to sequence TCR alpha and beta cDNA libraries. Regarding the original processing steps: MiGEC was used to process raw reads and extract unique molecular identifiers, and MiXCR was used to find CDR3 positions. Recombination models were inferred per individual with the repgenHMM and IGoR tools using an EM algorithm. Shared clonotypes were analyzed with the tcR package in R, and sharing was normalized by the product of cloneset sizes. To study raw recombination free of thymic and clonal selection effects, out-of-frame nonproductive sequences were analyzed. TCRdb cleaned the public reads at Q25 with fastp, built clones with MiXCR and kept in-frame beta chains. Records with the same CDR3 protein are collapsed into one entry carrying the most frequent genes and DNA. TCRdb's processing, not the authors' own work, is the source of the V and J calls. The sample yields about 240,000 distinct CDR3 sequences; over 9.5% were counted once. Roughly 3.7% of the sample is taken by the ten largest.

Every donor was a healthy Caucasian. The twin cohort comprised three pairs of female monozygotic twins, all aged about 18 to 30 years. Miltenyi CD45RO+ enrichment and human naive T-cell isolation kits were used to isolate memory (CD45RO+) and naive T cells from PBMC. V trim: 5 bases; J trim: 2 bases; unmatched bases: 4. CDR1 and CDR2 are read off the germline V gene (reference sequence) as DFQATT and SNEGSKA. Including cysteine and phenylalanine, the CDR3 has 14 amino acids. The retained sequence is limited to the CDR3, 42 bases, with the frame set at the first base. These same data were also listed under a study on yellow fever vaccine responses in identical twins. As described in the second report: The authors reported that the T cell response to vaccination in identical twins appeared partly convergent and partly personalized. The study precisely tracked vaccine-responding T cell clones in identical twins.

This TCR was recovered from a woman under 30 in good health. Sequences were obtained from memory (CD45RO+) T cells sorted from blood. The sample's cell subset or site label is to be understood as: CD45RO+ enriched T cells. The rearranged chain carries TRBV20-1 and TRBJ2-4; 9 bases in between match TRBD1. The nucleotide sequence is TGCAGTGCTGGCGGGACAGGGACCAAAAACATTCAGTACTTC. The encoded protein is CSAGGTGTKNIQYF.